This T cell receptor (beta chain) originates from a study of blood T cell repertoires in COVID-19. The cohort comprised adults aged about 18 to 100 years residing in under 30 US areas. V was cut by 3 bases and J by 7 bases, with 9 bases left in between. CDR3 length: 12 residues. CDR1 SGHAT and CDR2 FQNNGV come from the germline V gene. Assay: immunoSEQ multiplex PCR; the TCRdb copy retains only in-frame clones and omits some. The data hold 250,000 to 300,000 clones, with over 85% observed a single time. The source material was PBMCs or T cells enriched from blood (not recorded which). The source of this sequence is a woman aged 45-59 years who had been exposed to COVID-19. This sequence joins TRBV11-2 and TRBJ1-1; D unresolved. The CDR3 loop is CASSFDRDEAFF. CDR3 nucleotides: TGTGCCAGCAGCTTTGACCGGGATGAAGCTTTCTTT. Together with reference TRBV11-2 and TRBJ1-1, the CDR3 gives the full variable domain: EAGVAQSPRYKIIEKRQSVAFWCNPISGHATLYWYQQILGQGPKLLIQFQNNGVVDDSQLPKDRFSAERLKGVDSTLKIQPAKLEDSAVYLCASSFDRDEAFFGQGTRLTVV.